The clone carrying this TCR beta chain showed up just once. This record comes from a study of T cell changes during pregnancy in multiple sclerosis. Clones were sequenced by immunoSEQ multiplex PCR, and TCRdb holds only the in-frame ones, with some missing. The data show about 73,000 clones, almost 90% seen once. The material was peripheral blood, obtained after pregnancy. The TCR sequence derives from a female donor in good health, enrolled as a control in a pregnancy study.

CDR3 sequence: CASSGTGSNQPQHF. The CDR3 coding sequence is TGTGCCAGCAGCGGGACAGGGAGCAATCAGCCCCAGCATTTT. The V gene is TRBV11-2, the J gene TRBJ1-5; TRBD1 aligns across 9 bases. Germline CDR1 SGHAT, CDR2 FQNNGV. This CDR3 comprises 14 residues. The junction had 0 bases not matched to a gene; V was cut back by 5 bases and J by 1 base.